Following are 19 T cell receptor beta chains from one sample sequenced in a study of OX40 agonist ivuxolimab in advanced cancers. Measured with immunoSEQ multiplex PCR; TCRdb has only the in-frame clones, and not every one. Of 90,000 to 120,000 clones listed, 80% to 95% are singletons. Sequenced material: CD4+ or CD8+ T cells sorted from blood, taken in a trial of the OX40 agonist ivuxolimab. These TCRs come from an adult with an advanced solid tumor such as melanoma, head and neck, liver or kidney cancer.

The CDR3 here is CASGPGTSGANTGELFF. The CDR3 nucleotides are TGTGCTAGTGGTCCCGGGACTAGCGGGGCGAACACCGGGGAGCTGTTTTTT. The chain joins TRBV12-5 to TRBJ2-2; 13 positions match TRBD2. J was trimmed by 0 bases and V by 5 bases; bases with no gene match: 3. Per the germline V gene, CDR1 is LGHNT and CDR2 is FRNRAP. The CDR3 sequence is 17 residues long.

The chain links TRBV7-2 to TRBJ1-2, with 7 bases aligning to TRBD1. The CDR3 is 13 amino acids. Trimming at V came to 5 bases and at J to 8 bases, leaving 8 bases not matched to a gene. CDR1 and CDR2 from the germline V gene are SGHTA and FQGNSA. The CDR3: CASSLDRARGYTF. CDR3 nucleotide sequence: TGTGCCAGCAGCCTTGACAGGGCCCGCGGCTACACCTTC.

The CDR3: CASSLFAVPNTGELFF. DNA of the CDR3: TGCGCCAGCAGCTTGTTTGCGGTCCCGAACACCGGGGAGCTGTTTTTT. The chain uses TRBV5-1 and TRBJ2-2; D call uncertain. This CDR3 has 16 residues. The ends were cut back, 1 base at V and 0 bases at J, with 10 bases in the middle. The germline CDR1 and CDR2 sequences are SGHRS and YFSETQ. Drawing the rest from reference TRBV5-1 and TRBJ2-2, the complete variable domain is KAGVTQTPRYLIKTRGQQVTLSCSPISGHRSVSWYQQTPGQGLQFLFEYFSETQRNKGNFPGRFSGRQFSNSRSEMNVSTLELGDSALYLCASSLFAVPNTGELFFGEGSRLTVL.

V and J are TRBV5-1 and TRBJ2-3, with D maybe TRBD2 (6 bases). The CDR3 length is 16 residues. V lost 7 bases and J lost 2, with 20 bases in between. Germline CDR1 and CDR2: SGHRS and YFSETQ. For the CDR3, the DNA is TGCGCCAGCTGGCTCGGGGCGGGACTCACCACAGATACGCAGTATTTT. This codes for CASWLGAGLTTDTQYF.

This chain connects TRBV5-1 to TRBJ2-2; D is ambiguous. The CDR3 runs to 14 residues. Germline CDR1 and CDR2: SGHRS and YFSETQ. The ends were cut back, 0 bases at V and 8 bases at J, with 11 bases in the middle. CDR3 protein: CASSLGLIEGELFF. The CDR3 nucleotides read TGCGCCAGCAGCTTGGGGCTAATCGAAGGGGAGCTGTTTTTT.

The J gene is TRBJ2-1, the V gene TRBV11-2; D is possibly TRBD2 (6 bases). Germline loops: CDR1 SGHAT, CDR2 FQNNGV. V lost 5 bases and J lost 6, with 11 bases in between. The CDR3 covers 13 residues. The CDR3 DNA sequence: TGTGCCAGCAGCCTCGCGGGACCCAATGAGCAGTTCTTC. Translating gives CASSLAGPNEQFF.

V usage is TRBV5-4 and J usage is TRBJ1-2; no clear D. The germline gives CDR1 SGHNT, CDR2 YYREEE (reference sequence). V lost 0 bases and J lost 2, with 8 bases in between. The CDR3 covers 14 residues. CDR3 sequence reads: CASSLVGQNYGYTF. The CDR3, as DNA: TGTGCCAGCAGCTTGGTCGGGCAGAACTATGGCTACACCTTC.

This clone has a single count. The CDR3, as DNA: TGTGCCAGCATCCCGGACAGCAAGTCCTACGAGCAGTACTTC. This encodes CASIPDSKSYEQYF. The chain uses TRBV2 and TRBJ2-7; D possibly corresponds to TRBD1 (6 bases). The CDR3 length is 14 residues. Trimming took 7 bases from V and 1 from J, leaving 14 bases between them. Germline CDR1 is SNHLY and CDR2 is FYNNEI.

The rearrangement links TRBV7-9 to TRBJ1-6; no reliable D call. The CDR3 loop spans 12 amino acids. Germline V CDR1 and CDR2: SEHNR, FQNEAQ (reference sequence). V lost 0 bases and J 13 bases, leaving 7 bases between the germline ends. CDR3 in amino acids: CASSLAALPLHF. CDR3 DNA sequence: TGTGCCAGCAGCTTAGCGGCGCTCCCCCTCCACTTT.

This rearrangement joins TRBV10-3 to TRBJ2-4, with TRBD2 identical over 7 bases. This CDR3 contains 15 residues. The V and J ends lost 5 bases and 4 bases, in that order; junction bases with no gene match: 8. Germline CDR1 ENHRY, CDR2 SYGVKD. The CDR3 region is CAISSGTGEKNIQYF. CDR3 bases: TGTGCCATCAGTAGCGGGACCGGCGAAAAAAACATTCAGTACTTC.

This chain joins TRBV6-1 and TRBJ2-2; 16 positions match TRBD2. The V and J ends lost 6 bases and 6 bases, in that order; junction bases with no gene match: 1. This CDR3 is built from 15 residues. Per the germline V gene, CDR1 is MNHNS and CDR2 is SASEGT. CDR3 DNA sequence: TGTGCCAGCAGGGGACTAGCGGGAGGGCCCGGGGAGCTGTTTTTT. Amino acids: CASRGLAGGPGELFF.

The chain uses TRBV5-4 and TRBJ2-7; possible D gene TRBD1, 5 bases. V shed 3 bases and J shed 1 base, with 8 bases lying between them. The germline gives CDR1 SGHNT, CDR2 YYREEE (reference sequence). The CDR3 has 13 amino acids. In DNA, the CDR3 is TGTGCCAGCAGCTCTCGACAGTCCTACGAGCAGTACTTC. Translation gives CASSSRQSYEQYF.

V is TRBV19 and J is TRBJ1-1; 8 positions match TRBD1. Germline V gene lookup returns CDR1 LNHDA and CDR2 SQIVND (reference sequence). V dropped 6 bases and J dropped 5; count of bases not matched to a gene: 8. The CDR3 consists of 14 residues. DNA for the CDR3: TGTGCCAGTAGCGTGGCAGGGGGCCGGACTGAAGCTTTCTTT. Its translation: CASSVAGGRTEAFF.

There are a few counts of this clone. The rearrangement links TRBV6-6 to TRBJ2-7, with 13 bases identical to TRBD2. The CDR3 contains 15 residues. Trimming cost V 2 bases and J 7 bases; bases outside gene matches: 5. Per the germline V gene, CDR1 is MNHNY and CDR2 is SVGAGI (reference sequence). CDR3 loop: CASSYGGTSGIEQYF. The DNA of the CDR3 is TGTGCCAGCAGTTACGGCGGGACTAGCGGGATTGAGCAGTACTTC.

This chain connects TRBV10-1 to TRBJ2-1; D may be TRBD2 (5 bases). The V end lost 2 bases, the J end lost 4 bases, and 15 bases lay between the germline ends. The CDR3 is made up of 16 amino acids. Germline loops: CDR1 WNHNN, CDR2 SYGVQD (reference sequence). This chain's CDR3 is CASSETDSSPYNEQFF. The CDR3 bases are TGCGCCAGCAGTGAGACAGACTCTAGCCCATACAATGAGCAGTTCTTC.

The V and J genes are TRBV27 and TRBJ1-2; tentative D call: TRBD1 (6 bases). Trimming took 6 bases from V and 5 from J, leaving 16 bases between them. CDR1 and CDR2 (germline): MNHEY, SMNVEV (reference sequence). The CDR3 has 14 residues. The CDR3 reads CASRPQGGGYGYTF. The DNA for the CDR3 is TGTGCCAGCAGACCACAGGGAGGTGGATATGGCTACACCTTC.

This rearrangement joins TRBV5-1 to TRBJ2-1, with 7 bases matching TRBD2. CDR1 is SGHRS and CDR2 is YFSETQ in the germline V gene. The junction had 6 bases not matched to a gene; V was cut back by 1 base and J by 2 bases. The CDR3 spans 16 residues. The CDR3 DNA sequence: TGCGCCAGCAGCTTGAGGCAGCGGGACCCCTACAATGAGCAGTTCTTC. The encoded protein is CASSLRQRDPYNEQFF.

The V call is TRBV5-1, the J call TRBJ1-5; D may be TRBD1 (5 bases). V lost 3 bases, J lost 2 bases, and 12 bases lay in between. The CDR3 totals 15 residues. Germline CDR1 is SGHRS and CDR2 is YFSETQ. CDR3 nucleotide sequence: TGCGCCAGCAGCTGGGAAGGGGCTCGCAATCAGCCCCAGCATTTT. This translates into CASSWEGARNQPQHF.

This chain uses TRBV9 with TRBJ2-1; D call uncertain. Trimming cost V 2 bases and J 0 bases, with 12 bases left between them. Germline V gene sequence: CDR1 SGDLS, CDR2 YYNGEE. This CDR3 comprises 16 residues. The CDR3 protein is CASSVGPMSSYNEQFF. As DNA, the CDR3 is TGTGCCAGCAGCGTCGGACCGATGAGCTCCTACAATGAGCAGTTCTTC.